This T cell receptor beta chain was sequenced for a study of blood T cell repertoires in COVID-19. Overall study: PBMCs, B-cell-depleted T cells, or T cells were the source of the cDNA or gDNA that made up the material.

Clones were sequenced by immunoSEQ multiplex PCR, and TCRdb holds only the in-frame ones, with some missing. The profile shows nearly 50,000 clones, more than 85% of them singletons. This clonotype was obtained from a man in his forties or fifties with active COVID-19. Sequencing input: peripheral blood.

The chain's CDR3 is CASSLGLADYNEQFF. CDR3 in DNA: TGTGCCAGCAGTCTCGGACTAGCGGACTACAATGAGCAGTTCTTC. This rearrangement joins TRBV6-5 to TRBJ2-1, with 10 bases that match TRBD2. V lost 5 bases and J lost 3; bases outside the gene matches: 4. CDR1 and CDR2 (germline): MNHEY, SVGAGI. The CDR3 runs 15 residues.